A single sample is the source of the 3 T cell receptor beta chains below, sequenced in a study of blood T cell repertoires in COVID-19 (dated by TCRdb to about 2020). Library method: the immunoSEQ multiplex PCR assay. TCRdb retrieved this table from immuneACCESS and kept in-frame rearrangements only. Not all clones are present; in checked studies, unresolved V genes account for under half, and no reason is known for the remainder. Within this sample are 140,000 or so clones, with more than 75% of them counted one time only. The ten most abundant clones make up approximately 5% of the sample. Sequenced: peripheral blood. The receptors come from a woman between 50 and 59 years old with acute or convalescent COVID-19.

The chain joins TRBV3-1 (or the pseudogene TRBV3-2) to TRBJ2-4, with 8 positions matching TRBD2. The CDR3 length is 16 residues. CDR1 LGHDT and CDR2 YNNKEL come from the germline V gene (reference sequence). Trimming removed 1 base from V and 9 bases from J; junction bases left unmatched: 11. The CDR3 protein is CASSQARFSGRGIQYF. The CDR3 nucleotides read TGTGCCAGCAGCCAAGCACGTTTCTCCGGGAGGGGCATTCAGTACTTC.

V and J are TRBV9 and TRBJ2-3; D ambiguous. V was pared by 0 bases and J by 2 bases, with 10 bases between. CDR1 SGDLS and CDR2 YYNGEE come from the germline V gene. The CDR3 spans 15 residues. The CDR3 reads CASSVGPTHTDTQYF. DNA of the CDR3: TGTGCCAGCAGCGTAGGGCCAACCCACACAGATACGCAGTATTTT.

The chain couples TRBV10-3 to TRBJ2-2; the D gene is possibly TRBD1 (6 bases). V was clipped by 7 bases and J by 0 bases, with 9 bases between them. Germline lookup yields CDR1 ENHRY and CDR2 SYGVKD. CDR3 length: 14 residues. The CDR3 here is CAINGQTNTGELFF. CDR3 nucleotide sequence: TGTGCCATCAACGGACAGACGAACACCGGGGAGCTGTTTTTT.